This TCR beta chain emerged from a study of blood T cell repertoires in COVID-19. Study details: In each case, the material was cDNA or gDNA derived from T cells, B-cell-depleted T cells, or PBMCs.

Measured with immunoSEQ multiplex PCR; TCRdb has only the in-frame clones, and not every one. The table has tens of thousands of clones, roughly 86% seen once; the top ten hold around 7.8%. This clone came up once. The germline CDR1 and CDR2 sequences are KGHDR and SFDVKD. The CDR3 has 15 amino acids. The J segment lost 6 bases and the V segment lost 4 bases, leaving 7 bases of the junction unmatched. The V gene is TRBV24-1, the J gene TRBJ2-2; 7 nucleotides align to TRBD1. The source is a man at least 80 years old with active or convalescent COVID-19. The sample was peripheral blood. Here the CDR3 reads CATSEATGSAGELFF. The CDR3 DNA is TGTGCCACCAGTGAAGCGACAGGGTCGGCCGGGGAGCTGTTTTTT.